The 12 T cell receptor beta chains in this list originate from one sample, sequenced in a study of prognosis after radiotherapy for stage I lung cancer. From genomic DNA, two-round multiplex PCR was used to amplify TCR beta CDR3. During first-round PCR, primers specific to each TRBV and TRBJ gene were used. TCRdb passed the multiplex PCR reads through MiXCR, listing each CDR3 protein once. The sample holds around 30,000 distinct CDR3 sequences, around 30% seen once. The material was PBMCs, obtained before or after stereotactic body radiation therapy (not recorded which). All receptors come from a donor older than 45 with non-small cell lung cancer.

This clonotype was seen at least ten times. In DNA form, the CDR3 reads TGCAGCGCCGAGGGACAGTGGGACACTGAAGCTTTCTTT. This translates into CSAEGQWDTEAFF. The chain has TRBV29-1 and TRBJ1-1; TRBD1 aligns across 7 bases. The junction had 8 bases not matched to a gene; V was cut back by 7 bases and J by 3 bases. The CDR3 has 13 amino acids. Germline CDR1 and CDR2: SQVTM and ANQGSEA.

Comments on this clonotype: Just one base apart from a much larger clone, this may be a read error. The CDR3 coding sequence is TGTGCCAGCAGTTACTCGGTTGGGACTAAAGAGACCCATTACTTC. Encoded protein: CASSYSVGTKETHYF. This sequence joins TRBV6-5 and TRBJ2-5; 7 positions agree with TRBD2. The CDR3 sequence is 15 residues long. The germline V gene has CDR1 MNHEY and CDR2 SVGAGI.

This clonotype has more than one count but fewer than ten. The chain recombines TRBV5-4 with TRBJ1-4; TRBD1 might be the D (5 bases). CDR1 is SGHNT and CDR2 is YYREEE in the germline V gene (reference sequence). This CDR3 is built from 15 residues. V lost 1 base to trimming and J lost 7 bases, with 14 bases between them. CDR3 sequence reads: CASSLYGGEGEKLFF. The CDR3 bases are TGTGCCAGCAGCTTGTACGGAGGGGAAGGTGAAAAACTGTTTTTT.

The sample holds many counts of this clonotype. The chain joins TRBV7-8 to TRBJ2-5, with 8 bases lining up with TRBD2. This CDR3 is built from 15 residues. The germline V gene has CDR1 SGHVS and CDR2 FQNEAQ. J gave up 4 bases and V 3 bases, and 7 bases lay outside the gene matches. CDR3 coding DNA: TGTGCCAGCAGCTTCTCGGGGGGGCTGACAGAGACCCAGTACTTC. Its protein is CASSFSGGLTETQYF.

Regarding this clonotype: A far larger clone is just one base off, so this is likely a read error. This chain uses TRBV6-4 with TRBJ1-5; the D is unclear. Germline V gene data show CDR1 as MRHNA and CDR2 as SNTAGT. The V end lost 6 bases, the J end lost 5 bases, and 17 bases lay between the germline ends. CDR3 size: 15 residues. DNA for the CDR3: TGTGCCAGCAGCCCCACCCGGGTCCATCATCAGCCCCAGCATTTT. This encodes CASSPTRVHHQPQHF.

This clonotype appeared many times. V gene TRBV20-1 combines with J gene TRBJ1-6, with D possibly TRBD1 on 6 matching bases. The V gene's germline CDR1 is DFQATT and CDR2 SNEGSKA (reference sequence). V lost 1 base, J lost 3 bases, and 13 bases lay in between. The CDR3 runs to 16 residues. CDR3 region: CSARAGTSDYNSPLHF. The CDR3 DNA reads TGCAGTGCTAGAGCCGGGACATCTGACTATAATTCACCCCTCCACTTT.

The sample holds many counts of this clonotype. The V call is TRBV9, the J call TRBJ1-1, with no clear D. V was pared by 0 bases and J by 1 base, with 7 bases between. This CDR3 has 14 residues. CDR1 and CDR2 (germline): SGDLS, YYNGEE. CDR3: CASSVASGNTEAFF. DNA for the CDR3: TGTGCCAGCAGCGTAGCTAGCGGGAACACTGAAGCTTTCTTT.

This clonotype was recorded many times. The J gene is TRBJ1-1, the V gene TRBV6-4; D ambiguous. The CDR3 extends over 14 amino acids. V lost 9 bases, J lost 4 bases, and 18 bases lay in between. Germline CDR1 MRHNA, CDR2 SNTAGT. The DNA of the CDR3 is TGTGCCAGTGGGTCCGGGAGAAGGAGCACTGAAGCTTTCTTT. It translates to CASGSGRRSTEAFF.

This clonotype was found many times. The V gene is TRBV2, the J gene TRBJ1-5; D gene uncertain. CDR3 length: 15 amino acids. Germline V lookup: CDR1 SNHLY, CDR2 FYNNEI. The ends were cut back, 6 bases at V and 6 bases at J, with 18 bases in the middle. The CDR3 protein is CASSPRSGSGQPQHF. CDR3 DNA sequence: TGTGCCAGCAGCCCAAGGTCGGGGTCTGGTCAGCCCCAGCATTTT.

This clonotype was observed many times. V gene TRBV7-9 combines with J gene TRBJ1-1; TRBD1 matches at 7 bases. V shed 7 bases and J 10 bases; nucleotides not matched to a gene: 15. Germline V gives CDR1 SEHNR, CDR2 FQNEAQ (reference sequence). The CDR3 loop spans 14 amino acids. DNA for the CDR3: TGTGCCAGCACCGACCGAGGGGGCGCGATTGGAGCTTTCTTT. Amino acids: CASTDRGGAIGAFF.

This clonotype was counted at least ten times. The J gene is TRBJ1-5, the V gene TRBV6-1, with a possible D match to TRBD1 (5 bases). Germline V gene data show CDR1 as MNHNS and CDR2 as SASEGT. CDR3 size: 16 residues. Trimming removed 9 bases from V and 0 bases from J, with 18 bases in between. CDR3 sequence reads: CASKAREPYSNQPQHF. The DNA of the CDR3 is TGTGCCAGTAAAGCCAGGGAACCATATAGCAATCAGCCCCAGCATTTT.

Comment on this clonotype: This is likely an artifact of a read error, given a far larger clone one base away. The V gene is TRBV6-1, the J gene TRBJ2-1, with D possibly matching TRBD1 (5 bases). The V and J ends lost 6 bases and 10 bases respectively, with 13 bases between them. The CDR3 has 12 residues. Germline V gives CDR1 MNHNS, CDR2 SASEGT. The CDR3 DNA sequence: TGTGCCAGCAGCTTTGACAGATACGAGCAGTTCTTC. Protein: CASSFDRYEQFF.